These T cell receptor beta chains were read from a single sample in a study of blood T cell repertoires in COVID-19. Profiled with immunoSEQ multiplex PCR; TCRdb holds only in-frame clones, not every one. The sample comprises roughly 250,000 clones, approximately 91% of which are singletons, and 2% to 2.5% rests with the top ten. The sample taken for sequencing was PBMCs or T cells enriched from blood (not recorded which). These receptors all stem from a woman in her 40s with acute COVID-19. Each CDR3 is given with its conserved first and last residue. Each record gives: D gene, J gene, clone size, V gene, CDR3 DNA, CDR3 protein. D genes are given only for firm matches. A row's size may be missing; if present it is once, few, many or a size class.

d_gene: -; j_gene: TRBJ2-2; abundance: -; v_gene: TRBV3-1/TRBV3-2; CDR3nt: TGTGCCAGCAGCCTCTACCAAGTCGGGAGTGCCGGGGAGCTGTTTTTT; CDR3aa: CASSLYQVGSAGELFF
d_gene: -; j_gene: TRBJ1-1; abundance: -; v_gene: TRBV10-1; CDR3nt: TGCGCCAGCGGTGGGGGCGTCGGGTGGAACACTGAAGCTTTCTTT; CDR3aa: CASGGGVGWNTEAFF
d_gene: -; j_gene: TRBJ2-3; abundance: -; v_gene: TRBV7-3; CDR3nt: TGTGCCAGCAGCCACGGGATCACAGATACGCAGTATTTT; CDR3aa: CASSHGITDTQYF
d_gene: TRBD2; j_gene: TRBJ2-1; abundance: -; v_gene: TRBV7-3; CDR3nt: TGTGCCAGCAGCTTCGGGGGGTCCTCCTACAATGAGCAGTTCTTC; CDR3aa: CASSFGGSSYNEQFF
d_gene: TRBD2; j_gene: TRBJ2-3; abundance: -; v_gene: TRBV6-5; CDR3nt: TGTGCCAGCGCGTGGCGGGAGACTAGCACAGATACGCAGTATTTT; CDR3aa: CASAWRETSTDTQYF
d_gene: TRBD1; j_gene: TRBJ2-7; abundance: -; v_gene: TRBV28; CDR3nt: TGTGCCAGCGGCCCAGTCGGGACAGGGTCATTCGAGCAGTACTTC; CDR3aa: CASGPVGTGSFEQYF
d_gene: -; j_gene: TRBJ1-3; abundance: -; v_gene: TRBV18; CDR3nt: TGTGCCAGCTCTACAGGGACCTCTGGAAACACCATATATTTT; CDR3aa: CASSTGTSGNTIYF
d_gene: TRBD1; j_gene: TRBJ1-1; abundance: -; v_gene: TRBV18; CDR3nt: TGTGCCAGCTCAGACAGGGCCGACAACACTGAAGCTTTCTTT; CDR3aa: CASSDRADNTEAFF
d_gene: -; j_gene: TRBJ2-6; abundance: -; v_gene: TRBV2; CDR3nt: TGTGCCAGCAGGGCCGTCTCTGGGGCCAACGTCCTGACTTTC; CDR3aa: CASRAVSGANVLTF
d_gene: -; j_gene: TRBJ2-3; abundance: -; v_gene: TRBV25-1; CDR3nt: TGTGCCAGCAGTGATAGAGATACGCAGTATTTT; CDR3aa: CASSDRDTQYF
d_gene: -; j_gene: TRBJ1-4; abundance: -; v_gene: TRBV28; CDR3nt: TGTGCCACTGACGGGGGGGTTGGTGAAAAACTGTTTTTT; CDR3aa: CATDGGVGEKLFF
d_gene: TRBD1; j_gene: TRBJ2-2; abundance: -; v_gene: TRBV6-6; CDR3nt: TGTGCCAGCAGCCAAGAGGGGGCGAGCACCGGGGAGCTGTTTTTT; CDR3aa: CASSQEGASTGELFF
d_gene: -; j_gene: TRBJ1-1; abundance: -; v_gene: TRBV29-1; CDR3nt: TGCAGCGTTGAGTCGGGGTTCCGAACGGGCACTGAAGCTTTCTTT; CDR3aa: CSVESGFRTGTEAFF
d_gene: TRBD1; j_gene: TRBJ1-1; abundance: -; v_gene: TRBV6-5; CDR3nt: TGTGCCAGCCTAGACAGGGGGAAGAGAGCTGAAGCTTTCTTT; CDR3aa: CASLDRGKRAEAFF
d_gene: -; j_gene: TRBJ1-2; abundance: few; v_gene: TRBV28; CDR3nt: TGTGCCAGCAGCTCGGGCGGGGTAGGCTACACCTTC; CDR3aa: CASSSGGVGYTF
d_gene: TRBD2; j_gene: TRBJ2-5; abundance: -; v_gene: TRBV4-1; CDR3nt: TGCGCCAGCAGCCAAGAGGGGGGGTCTAGCGTCCAAGAGACCCAGTACTTC; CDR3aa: CASSQEGGSSVQETQYF
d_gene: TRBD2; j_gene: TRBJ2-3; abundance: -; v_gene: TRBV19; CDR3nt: TGTGCCAGTAGTAAAAGACTAGCGGGAGAAGCCGGAGGAACAGATACGCAGTATTTT; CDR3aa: CASSKRLAGEAGGTDTQYF
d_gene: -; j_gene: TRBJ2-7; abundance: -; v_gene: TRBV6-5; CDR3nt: TGTGCCAGCAGTTACACAGACAGCTCCTACGAGCAGTACTTC; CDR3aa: CASSYTDSSYEQYF
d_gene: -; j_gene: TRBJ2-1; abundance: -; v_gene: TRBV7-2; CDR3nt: TGTGCCAGCAGCTTATGGTTGACTAGCAATGAGCAGTTCTTC; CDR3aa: CASSLWLTSNEQFF
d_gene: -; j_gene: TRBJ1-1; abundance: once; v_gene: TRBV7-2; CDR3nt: TGTGCCAGCAGCTTAGCTGTGGGCCCTAACACTGAAGCTTTCTTT; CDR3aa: CASSLAVGPNTEAFF
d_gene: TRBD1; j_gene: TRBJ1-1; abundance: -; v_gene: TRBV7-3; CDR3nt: TGTGCCAGCAGCTTTCTCCCTTCCGGGACAGTGAACACTGAAGCTTTCTTT; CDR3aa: CASSFLPSGTVNTEAFF
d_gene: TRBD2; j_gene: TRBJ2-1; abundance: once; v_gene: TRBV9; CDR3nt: TGTGCCAGCAGCGTAGGCGGGGGGTTGCAGTTCTTC; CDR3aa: CASSVGGGLQFF
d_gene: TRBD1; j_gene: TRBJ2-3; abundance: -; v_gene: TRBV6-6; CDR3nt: TGTGCCAGCAGTGGGGACAGGAGGGATACGCAGTATTTT; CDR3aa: CASSGDRRDTQYF
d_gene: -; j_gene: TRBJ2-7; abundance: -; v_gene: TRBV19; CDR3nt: TGTGCCAGTAGTAAAGGACTAGGGGGATACGAGCAGTACTTC; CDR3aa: CASSKGLGGYEQYF
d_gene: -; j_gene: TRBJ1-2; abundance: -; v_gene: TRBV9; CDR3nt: TGTGCCAGCAGCGTAGGGGGGGAGACGATTGGCTACACCTTC; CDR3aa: CASSVGGETIGYTF
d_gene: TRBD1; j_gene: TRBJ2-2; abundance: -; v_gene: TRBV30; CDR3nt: TGTGCCTGGACCAAGAGGGGGACAGGGAACACCGGGGAGCTGTTTTTT; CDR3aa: CAWTKRGTGNTGELFF